These 26 T cell receptor beta chains share one sample of origin, sequenced in a study of blood T cell repertoires in COVID-19. The data were produced by immunoSEQ multiplex PCR, yet TCRdb's version contains in-frame clones alone and is incomplete. The repertoire holds 55,000 to 75,000 clones, with more than 75% as singletons. Sequencing was done on a sample of peripheral blood. Source of these receptors: a man aged 50 or older with active COVID-19.

The CDR3 DNA reads as TGTGCCAGCAGCCCTCGTCGACACTCTGGGGCCAACGTCCTGACTTTC. This encodes CASSPRRHSGANVLTF. The rearrangement uses TRBV28 and TRBJ2-6, with no clear D. This CDR3 has 16 amino acids. Germline CDR1 reads MDHEN; CDR2 reads SYDVKM. Trimming cost V 6 bases and J 0 bases, with 12 bases left between them.

This chain links TRBV7-9 with TRBJ2-4; D is possibly TRBD1 (6 bases). Deletions cut 1 base from V and 8 bases from J, with 9 bases between. There are 13 residues in the CDR3. Germline V gives CDR1 SEHNR, CDR2 FQNEAQ (reference sequence). CDR3 sequence: CASSLGGRDIQYF. The DNA for the CDR3 is TGTGCCAGCAGCTTAGGGGGGCGGGACATTCAGTACTTC.

A note on this clone: One end of the junction varies from germline; a read error may be responsible. The chain has TRBV7-8 and TRBJ2-5; D may be TRBD2 (5 bases). The CDR3 sequence is 15 residues long. CDR1 SGHVS and CDR2 FQNEAQ come from the germline V gene. The CDR3 loop is CASRLGFGGWETQYF. The CDR3 nucleotides read TGTGCCAGCAGATTAGGATTTGGAGGATGGGAGACCCAGTACTTC.

The chain uses TRBV5-1 and TRBJ2-1, with D possibly matching TRBD1 (6 bases). The V gene's germline CDR1 is SGHRS and CDR2 YFSETQ. This CDR3 contains 16 residues. The V end was cut by 0 bases, the J end by 4 bases, with 14 bases between. DNA of the CDR3: TGCGCCAGCAGCTTGGTCTCTGGACAGAAATACAATGAGCAGTTCTTC. Protein sequence: CASSLVSGQKYNEQFF.

This rearrangement joins TRBV6-5 to TRBJ1-4; 7 bases are a match to TRBD1. The CDR3 totals 15 residues. Germline CDR1 is MNHEY and CDR2 is SVGAGI. The ends lost 5 bases at V and 5 bases at J; junction bases unmatched: 8. CDR3 in amino acids: CASSTPGQINEKLFF. For the CDR3, the DNA is TGTGCCAGCAGTACTCCGGGACAGATAAATGAAAAACTGTTTTTT.

The chain is built from TRBV5-1 and TRBJ1-6, with 7 bases identical to TRBD1. The CDR3 sequence is 14 residues long. With 5 bases clipped from V and 8 bases from J, the junction kept 7 bases outside the gene matches. Germline V gene lookup returns CDR1 SGHRS and CDR2 YFSETQ. CDR3 nucleotides: TGCGCCAGCAGAAAGGGGACAGATTATTCACCCCTCCACTTT. Encoded protein: CASRKGTDYSPLHF.

This clone was counted a single time. The chain has TRBV6-1 and TRBJ2-1; weak D call: TRBD2 (5 bases). The V and J ends lost 3 bases and 5 bases respectively, with 14 bases between them. CDR1 is MNHNS and CDR2 is SASEGT in the germline V gene. The CDR3 sequence is 15 residues long. The CDR3 DNA reads TGTGCCAGCAGTGATAGCGCACGAGGAAACAATGAGCAGTTCTTC. This translates into CASSDSARGNNEQFF.

The J gene is TRBJ1-2, the V gene TRBV21-1; TRBD1 is the table's D call and was not checked against the DNA. TRBV21-1 is tagged as a pseudogene. This CDR3 is built from 14 residues. CDR3 coding DNA: TGTGCCAGCAGCCCCCAGGGACAGGGATATGGCTACACCTTC. Amino acid sequence: CASSPQGQGYGYTF.

V gene TRBV3-1 (or the pseudogene TRBV3-2) combines with J gene TRBJ1-2; 9 bases map to TRBD1. Per germline, CDR1 LGHDT and CDR2 YNNKEL (reference sequence). V lost 1 base, J lost 6 bases, and 6 bases stayed unmatched. The CDR3 totals 15 residues. CDR3 in amino acids: CASSQVGQGFNGYTF. The DNA for the CDR3 is TGTGCCAGCAGCCAAGTAGGACAGGGGTTCAATGGCTACACCTTC.

V is TRBV19 and J is TRBJ2-3, with TRBD2 identical over 7 bases. CDR3 length: 14 residues. CDR1 is LNHDA, CDR2 SQIVND, per germline (reference sequence). After removal of 6 bases from V and 6 bases from J, the junction contained 9 bases not matched to a gene. For the CDR3, the DNA is TGTGCCAGTAGCGGCCAGCGGGGTGCGGATACGCAGTATTTT. It translates to CASSGQRGADTQYF. Looking up the rest from reference TRBV19 and TRBJ2-3 gives the full variable domain: DGGITQSPKYLFRKEGQNVTLSCEQNLNHDAMYWYRQDPGQGLRLIYYSQIVNDFQKGDIAEGYSVSREKKESFPLTVTSAQKNPTAFYLCASSGQRGADTQYFGPGTRLTVL.

The chain uses TRBV7-2 and TRBJ2-5, with TRBD2 identical over 9 bases. J lost 5 bases, V lost 2 bases, and 12 bases had no gene match. Germline V gives CDR1 SGHTA, CDR2 FQGNSA. CDR3 length: 17 residues. CDR3: CASSLSGSGGGAETQYF. The DNA of the CDR3 is TGTGCCAGCAGCTTAAGCGGCTCCGGCGGGGGGGCGGAGACCCAGTACTTC.

This sequence joins TRBV7-2 and TRBJ2-2; 9 positions match TRBD2. Germline V lookup: CDR1 SGHTA, CDR2 FQGNSA. V lost 4 bases, J lost 6 bases, and 15 bases stayed unmatched. The CDR3 length is 18 residues. Here the CDR3 DNA reads TGTGCCAGCAGCTCGCCAGGAAGTCGCGGGAGGGCCTCCGGGGAGCTGTTTTTT. It translates to CASSSPGSRGRASGELFF.

The chain carries TRBV6-5 and TRBJ2-7; 8 positions match TRBD1. Germline values: CDR1 MNHEY, CDR2 SVGAGI. J gave up 3 bases and V 7 bases, and 8 bases lay outside the gene matches. The CDR3 totals 14 residues. This CDR3 reads CASTMTGEIYEQYF. CDR3 bases: TGTGCCAGCACTATGACAGGGGAGATCTACGAGCAGTACTTC.

Concerning this clone itself: At one end the junction does not follow the germline gene, possibly because of a read error. The chain combines TRBV11-2 with TRBJ1-2, with unresolved D. Germline CDR1 reads SGHAT; CDR2 reads FQNNGV. CDR3 length equals 13 residues. The DNA of the CDR3 is TGTGCCAGCACCTTACCTTTTCACTATGGCTACACCTTC. This encodes CASTLPFHYGYTF.

The chain links TRBV6-5 to TRBJ2-2; 13 bases agree with TRBD2. The V and J ends lost 6 bases and 8 bases, in that order; junction bases with no gene match: 6. This CDR3 is built from 15 residues. Per the germline V gene, CDR1 is MNHEY and CDR2 is SVGAGI. CDR3: CASRRLAGGSGELFF. The CDR3 DNA reads as TGTGCCAGCAGAAGACTAGCGGGAGGTTCGGGGGAGCTGTTTTTT.

CDR3 in amino acids: CASSHPGQGADYEQYF. Here the CDR3 DNA reads TGCGCCAGCAGCCACCCCGGACAGGGAGCGGACTACGAGCAGTACTTC. V gene TRBV4-1 combines with J gene TRBJ2-7, with 8 bases aligning to TRBD1. This CDR3 is built from 16 residues. Germline lookup yields CDR1 MGHRA and CDR2 YSYEKL. V was clipped by 3 bases and J by 3 bases; unmatched bases: 10.

The V call is TRBV2, the J call TRBJ2-5; 8 nucleotides agree with TRBD1. V dropped 5 bases and J dropped 5; count of bases not matched to a gene: 10. Germline V gene lookup returns CDR1 SNHLY and CDR2 FYNNEI. This CDR3 spans 15 amino acids. DNA for the CDR3: TGTGCCAGCAGTTCTTGGACAGGGAACACGGAGACCCAGTACTTC. Residues: CASSSWTGNTETQYF. The full variable domain, completed using reference TRBV2 and TRBJ2-5, is EPEVTQTPSHQVTQMGQEVILRCVPISNHLYFYWYRQILGQKVEFLVSFYNNEISEKSEIFDDQFSVERPDGSNFTLKIRSTKLEDSAMYFCASSSWTGNTETQYFGPGTRLLVL.

The V call is TRBV28, the J call TRBJ1-4; D is ambiguous. CDR3 length: 12 amino acids. Germline V gene sequence: CDR1 MDHEN, CDR2 SYDVKM. With 7 bases removed from V and 0 bases from J, the gap between germline ends came to 3 bases. CDR3 region: CASTTTNEKLFF. The CDR3 DNA reads TGTGCCAGCACCACAACTAATGAAAAACTGTTTTTT.

V and J are TRBV9 and TRBJ2-1, with 11 bases aligning to TRBD2. In germline, CDR1 is SGDLS, CDR2 YYNGEE. J gave up 2 bases and V 4 bases, and 5 bases lay outside the gene matches. This CDR3 has 16 amino acids. The CDR3 sequence is CASSTNSGGAYNEQFF. For the CDR3, the DNA is TGTGCCAGCAGCACAAATAGCGGGGGGGCCTACAATGAGCAGTTCTTC.

CDR3 sequence: CASSFTGTGGRKRGYTF. The CDR3 DNA sequence: TGTGCCAGCAGTTTTACCGGGACAGGGGGGCGGAAGAGAGGCTACACCTTC. The rearrangement uses TRBV3-1 (or the pseudogene TRBV3-2) and TRBJ1-2; TRBD1 aligns across 11 bases. Germline CDR1 is LGHDT and CDR2 is YNNKEL (reference sequence). This CDR3 is built from 17 residues. The ends lost 6 bases at V and 8 bases at J; junction bases unmatched: 17.

The rearrangement links TRBV30 to TRBJ1-6, with a possible D match to TRBD1 (6 bases). CDR3 size: 15 residues. Trimming took 3 bases from V and 7 from J, leaving 16 bases between them. Germline V gives CDR1 GTSNPN, CDR2 SVGIG (reference sequence). The CDR3 loop is CAWRGNRALNSPLHF. The CDR3 DNA reads TGTGCCTGGAGAGGAAACAGGGCCCTCAATTCACCCCTCCACTTT. Full variable domain (outside the CDR3, taken from reference TRBV30 and TRBJ1-6): SQTIHQWPATLVQPVGSPLSLECTVEGTSNPNLYWYRQAAGRGLQLLFYSVGIGQISSEVPQNLSASRPQDRQFILSSKKLLLSDSGFYLCAWRGNRALNSPLHFGNGTRLTVT.

The chain carries TRBV29-1 and TRBJ2-1; 8 bases are shared with TRBD2. V shed 3 bases, J shed 8 bases, and the junction held 9 bases outside the gene matches. There are 14 residues in the CDR3. From germline, CDR1 is SQVTM and CDR2 ANQGSEA. CDR3 nucleotides: TGCAGCGTTGATCCCAGCGGGAGCCGTGATGAGCAGTTCTTC. Its protein product is CSVDPSGSRDEQFF.

The V gene is TRBV7-3, the J gene TRBJ2-3; D may be TRBD2 (6 bases). The V end was cut by 4 bases, the J end by 5 bases, with 7 bases between. This CDR3 region has 12 residues. Germline V gene sequence: CDR1 SGHTA, CDR2 FQGTGA. DNA for the CDR3: TGTGCCAGCAGCTCCGGGGGAGATACGCAGTATTTT. Amino acid sequence: CASSSGGDTQYF. Full variable domain (rest looked up from reference TRBV7-3 and TRBJ2-3): GAGVSQTPSNKVTEKGKYVELRCDPISGHTALYWYRQSLGQGPEFLIYFQGTGAADDSGLPNDRFFAVRPEGSVSTLKIQRTERGDSAVYLCASSSGGDTQYFGPGTRLTVL.

This clone is termed medium-sized. The chain combines TRBV2 with TRBJ1-1; 8 positions match TRBD1. V was clipped by 7 bases and J by 0 bases; unmatched bases: 7. The CDR3 contains 15 residues. Germline CDR1 is SNHLY and CDR2 is FYNNEI. CDR3 region: CASIPGQGMNTEAFF. CDR3 nucleotide sequence: TGTGCCAGCATCCCCGGACAGGGCATGAACACTGAAGCTTTCTTT.

The CDR3 region has the DNA TGCGCCAGCAGCCCGGGGTCGAGCTCTGGAAACACCATATATTTT. Its translation is CASSPGSSSGNTIYF. This rearrangement joins TRBV5-1 to TRBJ1-3; D is unclear. The germline CDR1 and CDR2 sequences are SGHRS and YFSETQ. The germline V and J ends were trimmed by 4 bases and 0 bases, with 11 bases remaining between them. The CDR3 contains 15 residues.

V is TRBV4-2 and J is TRBJ1-5; 8 nucleotides align to TRBD1. The CDR3 is made up of 16 amino acids. V shed 3 bases and J 2 bases; nucleotides not matched to a gene: 6. Germline assignment: CDR1 LGHNA and CDR2 YNFKEQ. The CDR3 bases are TGTGCCAGCAGCCATCTCCAGGGGGCTGGCAATCAGCCCCAGCATTTT. The encoded protein is CASSHLQGAGNQPQHF.